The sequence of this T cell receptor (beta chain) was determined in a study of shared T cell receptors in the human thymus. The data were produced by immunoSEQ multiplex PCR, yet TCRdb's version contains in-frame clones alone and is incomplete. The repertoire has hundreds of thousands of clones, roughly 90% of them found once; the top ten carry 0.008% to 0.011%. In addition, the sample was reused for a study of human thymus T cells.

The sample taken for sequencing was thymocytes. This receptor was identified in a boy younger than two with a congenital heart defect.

The CDR3 DNA follows: TGCGCCAGCAGTGAGTCGACTCGGCAGTACACAGATACGCAGTATTTT. This gives the protein CASSESTRQYTDTQYF. This chain links TRBV10-1 with TRBJ2-3; D is ambiguous. This CDR3 spans 16 amino acids. The germline CDR1 and CDR2 sequences are WNHNN and SYGVQD (reference sequence). V shed 0 bases and J shed 2 bases, with 12 bases lying between them.